One sample yielded the 16 T cell receptor beta chains listed below, sequenced in a study of Graves' ophthalmopathy and Graves' hyperthyroidism. Amplified TCR beta CDR3 regions were obtained using RNA transcripts as template. HTBI primers were employed in first-round RT-PCR, then a second-round multiplex PCR followed. TCRdb reprocessed the multiplex PCR reads with MiXCR, giving one entry per CDR3 protein. The table has hundreds of thousands of distinct CDR3 sequences, roughly two fifths seen once. The sequenced sample was peripheral blood. The receptor set was obtained from an adult man with Graves' ophthalmopathy.

This clonotype was observed a few times. DNA of the CDR3: TGCAGTGCTAGCCATAGGAGCACCGGGGAGCTGTTTTTT. Translation: CSASHRSTGELFF. V is TRBV20-1 and J is TRBJ2-2; D unclear. V shed 3 bases and J shed 4 bases, with 9 bases lying between them. The V gene's germline CDR1 is DFQATT and CDR2 SNEGSKA (reference sequence). The CDR3 is 13 amino acids.

This clonotype was seen repeatedly, ten times or more. J is TRBJ1-2 and V is TRBV7-9, with a possible D match to TRBD1 (5 bases). V was shortened by 8 bases and J by 4 bases, with 8 bases between the two germline ends. From germline, CDR1 is SEHNR and CDR2 FQNEAQ (reference sequence). The CDR3 runs to 11 residues. CDR3 coding DNA: TGTGCCAGCCAGGGTCGCTATGGCTACACCTTC. Its protein product is CASQGRYGYTF.

This clonotype was observed once. Possible read error: a much larger clone is one base away. The rearrangement joins TRBV20-1 to TRBJ1-2; unclear D gene. This CDR3 comprises 9 residues. Per the germline V gene, CDR1 is DFQATT and CDR2 is SNEGSKA (reference sequence). CDR3 in DNA: TGCAGTGCAAGTCATGGCTACATCTTC. This sequence encodes CSASHGYIF.

This clonotype was seen only a few times. This chain connects TRBV9 to TRBJ2-5; D gene uncertain. This CDR3 contains 17 residues. Deletions cut 4 bases from V and 5 bases from J, with 24 bases between. The germline gives CDR1 SGDLS, CDR2 YYNGEE. This chain's CDR3 is CASSRQKGGSRRETQYF. CDR3 in DNA: TGTGCCAGCAGCCGACAAAAGGGTGGCAGCCGCCGGGAGACCCAGTACTTC. Combining the CDR3 with reference TRBV9 and TRBJ2-5 gives the whole variable domain DSGVTQTPKHLITATGQRVTLRCSPRSGDLSVYWYQQSLDQGLQFLIQYYNGEERAKGNILERFSAQQFPDLHSELNLSSLELGDSALYFCASSRQKGGSRRETQYFGPGTRLLVL.

The V gene is TRBV5-6, the J gene TRBJ1-6; no clear D. CDR3 length: 17 amino acids. Trimming removed 0 bases from V and 2 bases from J, with 12 bases in between. Germline CDR1 SGHDT, CDR2 YYEEEE. The DNA for the CDR3 is TGTGCCAGCAGCTTGGCGGCTGGAGTACCCTATAATTCACCCCTCCACTTT. Protein: CASSLAAGVPYNSPLHF.

The V gene is TRBV7-9, the J gene TRBJ2-6; 7 positions agree with TRBD1. Germline CDR1 and CDR2: SEHNR and FQNEAQ (reference sequence). The V gene end was trimmed by 3 bases and the J gene end by 4 bases; junction bases not matched to a gene: 9. This CDR3 has 17 residues. CDR3 region: CASSLMTGTTGANVLTF. The CDR3 region has the DNA TGTGCCAGCAGCTTGATGACAGGGACCACCGGGGCCAACGTCCTGACTTTC.

V and J are TRBV6-1 and TRBJ1-4; D is possibly TRBD1 (6 bases). Trimming left V 10 bases short and J 7 bases short, with 25 bases between. Per the germline V gene, CDR1 is MNHNS and CDR2 is SASEGT. This CDR3 contains 16 residues. As DNA, the CDR3 is TGTGCCATCAGCCCGGACCGACTCCCCAGGGGTGAAAAACTGTTTTTT. Protein product: CAISPDRLPRGEKLFF.

The table lists this clonotype with many counts. V gene TRBV4-1 combines with J gene TRBJ1-1; D might be TRBD1 (5 bases). Looked up from germline, CDR1 is MGHRA and CDR2 is YSYEKL. The V and J ends lost 1 base and 4 bases respectively, with 10 bases between them. CDR3 length equals 14 residues. CDR3 amino acids: CASSQVTTGTEAFF. CDR3 nucleotides: TGCGCCAGCAGCCAAGTCACAACAGGCACTGAAGCTTTCTTT.

This rearrangement joins TRBV20-1 to TRBJ2-5; D is undetermined. Between the trimmed V and J ends, which lost 0 bases and 2 bases, there was a span of 7 bases. The CDR3 extends over 13 amino acids. Germline V gene sequence: CDR1 DFQATT, CDR2 SNEGSKA (reference sequence). CDR3: CSAREGGQETQYF. The CDR3 DNA reads TGCAGTGCTAGAGAGGGCGGACAAGAGACCCAGTACTTC.

The DNA of the CDR3 is TGTGCCACCGGGGACGGAGTCTATGGCTACACCTTC. This translates into CATGDGVYGYTF. The V gene is TRBV10-3, the J gene TRBJ1-2; maybe TRBD1 (5 bases). CDR3 length equals 12 residues. V shed 10 bases and J shed 4 bases, with 13 bases lying between them. Germline loops: CDR1 ENHRY, CDR2 SYGVKD.

The sample holds a few counts of this clonotype. This sequence joins TRBV5-1 and TRBJ2-6; tentative D call: TRBD1 (6 bases). This CDR3 spans 17 amino acids. The germline gives CDR1 SGHRS, CDR2 YFSETQ. V lost 0 bases, J lost 3 bases, and 13 bases lay in between. The CDR3 DNA reads TGCGCCAGCAGCTTGGGACAGGTTGAGTATGGGGCCAACGTCCTGACTTTC. Translating gives CASSLGQVEYGANVLTF.

The V and J genes are TRBV4-1 and TRBJ2-5, with a tentative D call TRBD2 (6 bases). Germline loops: CDR1 MGHRA, CDR2 YSYEKL. With 4 bases removed from V and 7 bases from J, the gap between germline ends came to 22 bases. CDR3 length: 16 amino acids. The CDR3 DNA reads as TGCGCCAGCAGCCCAGAGCGTGTGACGGCCGGGGGGACCCAGTACTTC. Translated: CASSPERVTAGGTQYF.

This clonotype was seen ten or more times. The V call is TRBV13, the J call TRBJ2-5; D is undetermined. The CDR3 is 14 residues long. Deletions cut 5 bases from V and 5 bases from J, with 15 bases between. Germline CDR1 PRHDT, CDR2 FYEKMQ (reference sequence). The CDR3 protein is CASSGRRPPETQYF. For the CDR3, the DNA is TGTGCCAGCAGCGGACGACGGCCCCCTGAGACCCAGTACTTC.

About this clonotype: A junction end diverges from the germline sequence, so it may reflect a read error. The chain has TRBV10-3 and TRBJ2-5; TRBD2 is a possible D gene (5 bases). CDR3 length equals 15 residues. Per the germline V gene, CDR1 is ENHRY and CDR2 is SYGVKD. The CDR3 DNA reads TGTGCCAGCAGTGGCCGGTCACTAGGGTTGGAGACCCAGTACTTC. Amino acid sequence: CASSGRSLGLETQYF.

This clonotype showed up many times. This sequence joins TRBV3-1 and TRBJ1-2, with a possible D match to TRBD1 (5 bases). The length of the CDR3 is 15 residues. Germline CDR1 LGHDT, CDR2 YNNKEL (reference sequence). Trimming pared 1 base from V and 4 bases from J, leaving 13 bases between. DNA of the CDR3: TGTGCCAGCAGCCAAGGCCGCAGGGATTCCTATGGCTACACCTTC. Amino acids: CASSQGRRDSYGYTF.

The chain employs TRBV25-1 and TRBJ1-5, with D hard to call. Trimming cost V 5 bases and J 6 bases, with 14 bases left between them. CDR1 MGHDK and CDR2 SYGVNS come from the germline V gene. CDR3 size: 14 residues. CDR3 DNA: TGTGCCAGCAGTTCAGTGATAAGGGTTCAGCCCCAGCATTTT. It codes for CASSSVIRVQPQHF.